These T cell receptor beta chains were read from a single sample in a study of blood T cell repertoires in COVID-19. TCRdb keeps only in-frame clones here, not all; method: immunoSEQ multiplex PCR. The sample gives roughly 260,000 clones, roughly 85% of which show up once; 3.5% to 4% is in the top ten. The sequenced material came from PBMCs or T cells enriched from blood (not recorded which). The receptor set was obtained from a woman aged 40 to 49 who had been exposed to COVID-19. Both conserved end residues are trimmed from each CDR3.

v_gene	j_gene	CDR3aa
TRBV4-3	TRBJ1-6	ASSQGWRDETYNSPLH
TRBV7-3	TRBJ2-5	ASSLSGLALETQY
TRBV19	TRBJ2-7	ASSITRGGPREQY
TRBV19	TRBJ2-2	ASSPGLAGGPNTGELF
TRBV13	TRBJ2-4	ASSLAPPGIQY
TRBV7-2	TRBJ1-6	ASSLDGPAGGYSPLH
TRBV7-9	TRBJ2-5	ASSLVEWASLSIQETQY
TRBV25-1	TRBJ1-2	ASSGSRGRGYT
TRBV27	TRBJ2-5	ASRQQETQY
TRBV28	TRBJ2-5	ASSTRTSGYTQY
TRBV18	TRBJ2-3	ASSPSGPDTQY
TRBV6-5	TRBJ1-6	ATGIQGGQNSPLH
TRBV4-1	TRBJ2-1	ASSQQRTSALNEQF
TRBV10-3	TRBJ1-3	ATLGGPLLSGNTIY
TRBV6-2/TRBV6-3	TRBJ1-2	ASSYDREYGYT
TRBV7-9	TRBJ1-6	ASSLGGTDNSPLH